Below, 2 T cell receptor beta chains from the same sample are listed, as sequenced in a study of T-cell reconstitution after alpha-beta-depleted transplantation in children. The authors prepared the TCRbeta library with unique molecular identifiers. Via MiXCR, TCRdb re-called the PCR reads, giving one row per CDR3 protein. The sample records about 400,000 distinct CDR3 sequences, 20% being singletons. Sequencing used PBMCs from the stem cell graft donor, obtained from the stem cell graft. These receptors all come from a human donor who donated a stem cell graft to a child with acute myeloid leukemia.

This clonotype was observed once. This sequence joins TRBV5-1 and TRBJ2-2, with 8 bases aligning to TRBD1. The CDR3 runs to 14 residues. The germline CDR1 and CDR2 sequences are SGHRS and YFSETQ. With 8 bases clipped from V and 4 bases from J, the junction kept 7 bases outside the gene matches. CDR3 in DNA: TGCGCCAGTTCGGACAGGGTGGCCACCGGGGAGCTGTTTTTT. Protein product: CASSDRVATGELFF. The variable domain in full, completed from reference TRBV5-1 and TRBJ2-2, reads KAGVTQTPRYLIKTRGQQVTLSCSPISGHRSVSWYQQTPGQGLQFLFEYFSETQRNKGNFPGRFSGRQFSNSRSEMNVSTLELGDSALYLCASSDRVATGELFFGEGSRLTVL.

This clonotype occurred a few times. V gene TRBV20-1 combines with J gene TRBJ1-6; D is unresolved. The CDR3 runs to 12 residues. The germline V gene has CDR1 DFQATT and CDR2 SNEGSKA (reference sequence). Trimming shortened V by 5 bases and J by 10 bases, and 12 bases separated the two germline ends. The CDR3 coding sequence is TGCAGTGCTGCAATAATTAACTCACCCCTCCACTTT. Its translation is CSAAIINSPLHF.